The 6 T cell receptor beta chains below come from one sample, sequenced in a study of vaccination and CD4 T cells after COVID-19. These TCRs' antigens remain unknown. Specified treatment: approximately 11-day PBMC culture with coronavirus spike peptide pools or control peptides (ViraFEST assay). Sequenced with the Oncomine TCR Beta short-read assay was DNA taken from cultured CD4+ T cells. MiXCR was run by TCRdb on the PCR reads, yielding one entry per CDR3 protein. The table lists 10,000 or so distinct CDR3 sequences, about 50% of them singletons. Sequenced material: CD4+ T cells from blood, cultured in vitro. These receptors were obtained from a human donor who had recovered from COVID-19.

The chain links TRBV27 to TRBJ2-4; D unclear. The V gene lost 3 bases and the J gene lost 1 base, with 16 bases spanning the gap. CDR3 length: 17 amino acids. Germline V gene sequence: CDR1 MNHEY, CDR2 SMNVEV (reference sequence). The CDR3, as DNA: TGTGCCAGCAGTTTCGCCCGAGGTGCGAGGGCCAAAAACATTCAGTACTTC. Residues: CASSFARGARAKNIQYF.

The chain recombines TRBV19 with TRBJ2-5, with 8 bases lining up with TRBD2. In germline, CDR1 is LNHDA, CDR2 SQIVND (reference sequence). V trimming: 1 base; J trimming: 5 bases; junction bases outside the gene matches: 6. This CDR3 spans 15 amino acids. The DNA for the CDR3 is TGTGCCAGTAGTATAGGGAGCGGGGGACGGGAGACCCAGTACTTC. It translates to CASSIGSGGRETQYF.

The chain joins TRBV10-3 to TRBJ1-2, with D perhaps TRBD1 (5 bases). CDR1 is ENHRY and CDR2 is SYGVKD in the germline V gene. V was trimmed by 2 bases and J by 2 bases, leaving 6 bases between them. CDR3 length: 13 amino acids. The DNA for the CDR3 is TGTGCCATCAGTGAGGACAGCAACTATGGCTACACCTTC. This codes for CAISEDSNYGYTF.

The chain joins TRBV20-1 to TRBJ1-2, with 7 bases fitting TRBD1. J gave up 3 bases and V 8 bases, and 6 bases lay outside the gene matches. The CDR3 is 12 residues long. Germline CDR1 and CDR2: DFQATT and SNEGSKA (reference sequence). CDR3 DNA sequence: TGCAGTACTGCCAGGGGGGACTATGGCTACACCTTC. Translated, it gives CSTARGDYGYTF.

In its sample, this clonotype was seen a few times. The chain couples TRBV11-2 to TRBJ1-2, with no clear D. Trimming stripped 5 bases from V and 0 bases from J, with 19 bases between. CDR3 length: 17 amino acids. Germline lookup yields CDR1 SGHAT and CDR2 FQNNGV. The CDR3 is CASSPGRPTITNYGYTF. Here the CDR3 DNA reads TGTGCCAGCAGCCCCGGACGGCCTACCATTACTAACTATGGCTACACCTTC.

V usage is TRBV7-2 and J usage is TRBJ1-2, with 9 bases matching TRBD1. The CDR3 runs 13 residues. CDR1 is SGHTA, CDR2 FQGNSA, per germline. V lost 7 bases, J lost 5 bases, and 5 bases stayed unmatched. The CDR3 nucleotides are TGTGCCAGCATGCTGGACAGGGGATATGGCTACACCTTC. Amino acid sequence: CASMLDRGYGYTF.